By sample share, the clone carrying this TCR beta chain is medium-sized. The authors produced cDNA by 5'RACE using 10-nucleotide random UMIs. Each CDR3 protein gets one entry after TCRdb re-called the 5' RACE reads with MiXCR. The data show fewer than 30,000 distinct CDR3 sequences, 5% to 7% seen once. This sample was included in a study of neurological immune-mediated disorders. The length of the CDR3 is 15 residues. V lost 7 bases and J 8 bases, leaving 23 bases between the germline ends. The unsorted libraries were generated from a total of 2 million PBMCs, which had been stored in RNAlater at -80 C.

Sequenced sample: PBMCs. This clonotype was obtained from a woman between 40 and 50 years old in good health. The rearrangement links TRBV12-3 or TRBV12-4 to TRBJ1-2; D is perhaps TRBD1 (5 bases). This chain's CDR3 is CASTLSGGGDRGYTF. The CDR3 coding sequence is TGTGCCAGCACCCTATCCGGCGGGGGGGATCGGGGCTACACCTTC.